These 22 T cell receptor beta chains share one sample of origin, sequenced in a study of a mutant IDH1 vaccine in newly diagnosed glioma. Assay used: immunoSEQ multiplex PCR; TCRdb lists only in-frame clones, some missing. The sample includes tens of thousands of clones, roughly 77% of them seen just once. Indicated time point: week 23, last vaccination. Vaccinated patients received 300 ug of mutant IDH1 20-mer peptide per dose, with topical imiquimod. No antigens are known for them. The sample was PBMCs, taken from a glioma patient whose treatment included an IDH1 peptide vaccine. These receptors were taken from a middle-aged woman with glioma. Some clones in this sample may be carry-over from other donors' samples.

This chain's CDR3 is CASSLGSAGASNQPQHF. CDR3 DNA sequence: TGTGCCAGCAGCTTAGGGTCGGCAGGGGCTAGCAATCAGCCCCAGCATTTT. The V and J genes are TRBV7-9 and TRBJ1-5, with D perhaps TRBD1 (6 bases). Germline V gene lookup returns CDR1 SEHNR and CDR2 FQNEAQ (reference sequence). The V end was cut by 1 base, the J end by 0 bases, with 13 bases between. There are 17 residues in the CDR3.

This clone was observed once. The chain couples TRBV7-8 to TRBJ1-2, with D possibly matching TRBD1 (5 bases). The CDR3 extends over 15 amino acids. Germline V gene data show CDR1 as SGHVS and CDR2 as FQNEAQ. V dropped 3 bases and J dropped 2 bases, with 13 bases sitting between them. CDR3 sequence: CASSLSFGGNYGYTF. CDR3 nucleotides: TGTGCCAGCAGCTTGAGCTTCGGGGGAAACTATGGCTACACCTTC.

This clone was seen just once. This chain joins TRBV10-3 and TRBJ2-3; 8 bases are shared with TRBD2. Germline assignment: CDR1 ENHRY and CDR2 SYGVKD. V trimming: 3 bases; J trimming: 5 bases; junction bases outside the gene matches: 7. This CDR3 comprises 15 residues. The CDR3 DNA follows: TGTGCCATCAGTGACCCAGCGGGGGTACGAGATACGCAGTATTTT. This gives the protein CAISDPAGVRDTQYF.

The chain is built from TRBV7-3 and TRBJ2-7; D ambiguous. Germline-derived CDR1 and CDR2 are SGHTA and FQGTGA. The CDR3 is 12 residues long. The V and J ends lost 5 bases and 6 bases respectively, with 11 bases between them. CDR3 sequence: CASSVLWGEQYF. The CDR3 region has the DNA TGTGCCAGCAGCGTCCTTTGGGGCGAGCAGTACTTC. Based on the CDR3 plus reference TRBV7-3 and TRBJ2-7, the full variable domain is GAGVSQTPSNKVTEKGKYVELRCDPISGHTALYWYRQSLGQGPEFLIYFQGTGAADDSGLPNDRFFAVRPEGSVSTLKIQRTERGDSAVYLCASSVLWGEQYFGPGTRLTVT.

This clone was seen more than once but under ten times. The chain carries TRBV6-5 and TRBJ1-4; D is unresolved. The CDR3 is 15 residues long. Germline V CDR1 and CDR2: MNHEY, SVGAGI. Trimming left V 8 bases short and J 3 bases short, with 16 bases between. The CDR3 is CASGELRPPNEKLFF. The DNA of the CDR3 is TGTGCCAGCGGGGAACTGCGTCCTCCTAATGAAAAACTGTTTTTT.

This chain uses TRBV7-9 with TRBJ1-1, with D unresolved. CDR1 is SEHNR and CDR2 is FQNEAQ in the germline V gene (reference sequence). The CDR3 covers 16 residues. V was cut by 1 base and J by 1 base, with 13 bases left in between. CDR3 sequence (DNA): TGTGCCAGCAGCTTAGGTTCTGGGTCAGGGAACACTGAAGCTTTCTTT. Protein sequence: CASSLGSGSGNTEAFF.

The chain is built from TRBV4-3 and TRBJ2-2, with no clear D. The length of the CDR3 is 14 residues. The germline V and J ends were trimmed by 1 base and 9 bases, with 12 bases remaining between them. Looked up from germline, CDR1 is LGHNA and CDR2 is YSLEER. The CDR3 sequence is CASSQVAGLRELFF. The DNA of the CDR3 is TGCGCCAGCAGCCAAGTGGCTGGGCTACGGGAGCTGTTTTTT.

This clone was seen a few times. The chain carries TRBV29-1 and TRBJ1-1; D gene ambiguous. The ends were cut back, 4 bases at V and 6 bases at J, with 12 bases in the middle. CDR1 and CDR2 (germline): SQVTM, ANQGSEA. This CDR3 contains 12 residues. The CDR3 DNA reads TGCAGCGTTGGGGGTCGGGTCTCTGAAGCTTTCTTT. Translated: CSVGGRVSEAFF.

The chain links TRBV18 to TRBJ2-4, with no clear D. V was cut by 3 bases and J by 0 bases, with 15 bases left in between. Germline V lookup: CDR1 KGHSH, CDR2 LQKENI. There are 17 residues in the CDR3. This chain's CDR3 is CASSPMGIAVAKNIQYF. The CDR3, as DNA: TGTGCCAGCTCACCGATGGGAATTGCTGTAGCCAAAAACATTCAGTACTTC.

The chain combines TRBV30 with TRBJ2-7; 10 bases match TRBD1. CDR1 is GTSNPN and CDR2 is SVGIG in the germline V gene (reference sequence). Unmatched junction bases numbered 7, after V lost 7 bases and J lost 1 base. This CDR3 comprises 14 residues. The DNA of the CDR3 is TGTGCCTTATTAAGGGACAGGGGTTCCTACGAGCAGTACTTC. Translating it yields CALLRDRGSYEQYF.

This clone was detected a few times. The V call is TRBV30, the J call TRBJ1-5, with D hard to call. Looked up from germline, CDR1 is GTSNPN and CDR2 is SVGIG (reference sequence). The length of the CDR3 is 13 residues. The ends were cut back, 0 bases at V and 6 bases at J, with 9 bases in the middle. The DNA for the CDR3 is TGTGCCTGGAGTGTACAATCGTCTCAGCCCCAGCATTTT. Its protein product is CAWSVQSSQPQHF.

The V and J genes are TRBV30 and TRBJ2-2; D is uncertain. Per germline, CDR1 GTSNPN and CDR2 SVGIG (reference sequence). The V and J ends lost 3 bases and 4 bases respectively, with 12 bases between them. CDR3 length equals 14 residues. The chain's CDR3 is CAWRVEPSTGELFF. CDR3 in DNA: TGTGCCTGGAGAGTTGAGCCGAGCACCGGGGAGCTGTTTTTT.

V is TRBV4-1 and J is TRBJ1-2, with D unclear. With 0 bases removed from V and 4 bases from J, the gap between germline ends came to 15 bases. The CDR3 sequence is 16 residues long. Germline V gene data show CDR1 as MGHRA and CDR2 as YSYEKL. CDR3 protein: CASSQDHGDSSYGYTF. In DNA, the CDR3 is TGCGCCAGCAGCCAAGACCACGGGGATAGTAGCTATGGCTACACCTTC.

The CDR3 sequence is CASSPPGRTGELFF. Here the CDR3 DNA reads TGTGCCAGCTCACCACCGGGGAGGACCGGGGAGCTGTTTTTT. The rearrangement uses TRBV18 and TRBJ2-2; D is perhaps TRBD2 (6 bases). CDR1 and CDR2 (germline): KGHSH, LQKENI. The CDR3 loop spans 14 amino acids. The germline V and J ends were trimmed by 0 bases and 5 bases, with 7 bases remaining between them.

V and J are TRBV2 and TRBJ2-5; TRBD2 matches at 12 bases. The J segment lost 7 bases and the V segment lost 8 bases, leaving 8 bases of the junction unmatched. Germline V gene data show CDR1 as SNHLY and CDR2 as FYNNEI. The CDR3 loop spans 14 amino acids. CDR3 in amino acids: CASQTSGGLGTQYF. CDR3 DNA: TGTGCCAGCCAAACTAGCGGGGGGCTCGGGACCCAGTACTTC. Full variable domain (missing parts from reference TRBV2 and TRBJ2-5): EPEVTQTPSHQVTQMGQEVILRCVPISNHLYFYWYRQILGQKVEFLVSFYNNEISEKSEIFDDQFSVERPDGSNFTLKIRSTKLEDSAMYFCASQTSGGLGTQYFGPGTRLLVL.

The chain has TRBV5-6 and TRBJ2-7; D ambiguous. The CDR3 covers 15 residues. Germline loops: CDR1 SGHDT, CDR2 YYEEEE. With 0 bases removed from V and 4 bases from J, the gap between germline ends came to 14 bases. CDR3 protein: CASSLEHLARYEQYF. The CDR3 DNA reads TGTGCCAGCAGCTTGGAACATCTCGCACGTTACGAGCAGTACTTC.

The V and J genes are TRBV9 and TRBJ2-7, with 11 bases lining up with TRBD1. Per germline, CDR1 SGDLS and CDR2 YYNGEE. V lost 2 bases to trimming and J lost 7 bases; unmatched junction nucleotides: 8. The CDR3 has 15 residues. CDR3 coding DNA: TGTGCCAGCAGCGTCGGGACAGGGGGAACAGGGGAGCAGTACTTC. Protein product: CASSVGTGGTGEQYF.

The chain carries TRBV4-1 and TRBJ2-1; D is possibly TRBD1 (5 bases). There are 15 residues in the CDR3. Germline V CDR1 and CDR2: MGHRA, YSYEKL. The V end lost 0 bases, the J end lost 4 bases, and 10 bases lay between the germline ends. The CDR3 DNA follows: TGCGCCAGCAGCCAAGATCAGGGCAGTTACAATGAGCAGTTCTTC. It yields the protein CASSQDQGSYNEQFF.

The chain uses TRBV11-2 and TRBJ2-7; D possibly corresponds to TRBD2 (7 bases). Germline loops: CDR1 SGHAT, CDR2 FQNNGV. This CDR3 spans 14 amino acids. V was pared by 4 bases and J by 3 bases, with 13 bases between. This CDR3 reads CASSWGGRHYEQYF. The CDR3 DNA is TGTGCCAGCAGCTGGGGGGGCAGACACTACGAGCAGTACTTC.

The gene calls are TRBV19 and TRBJ2-7; D uncertain. The CDR3 has 13 amino acids. Per the germline V gene, CDR1 is LNHDA and CDR2 is SQIVND (reference sequence). The germline V and J ends were trimmed by 3 bases and 5 bases, with 11 bases remaining between them. For the CDR3, the DNA is TGTGCCAGTAGTATGGGGTATGCGGACGAGCAGTACTTC. Translated: CASSMGYADEQYF. The whole variable domain, remainder taken from reference TRBV19 and TRBJ2-7, is DGGITQSPKYLFRKEGQNVTLSCEQNLNHDAMYWYRQDPGQGLRLIYYSQIVNDFQKGDIAEGYSVSREKKESFPLTVTSAQKNPTAFYLCASSMGYADEQYFGPGTRLTVT.

The gene calls are TRBV14 and TRBJ2-7; D possibly corresponds to TRBD1 (5 bases). Germline values: CDR1 SGHDN, CDR2 FVKESK. CDR3 size: 13 residues. V gave up 5 bases and J gave up 5 bases, with 13 bases separating them. CDR3 nucleotide sequence: TGTGCCAGCAGCAGCAGGGCCACCGACGAGCAGTACTTC. As protein: CASSSRATDEQYF.

The chain employs TRBV7-6 and TRBJ2-1; D possibly corresponds to TRBD1 (5 bases). CDR3 length equals 14 residues. Germline CDR1 reads SGHVS; CDR2 reads FNYEAQ. With 2 bases removed from V and 6 bases from J, the gap between germline ends came to 11 bases. DNA of the CDR3: TGTGCCAGCAGCTTACCAGGGTGGGGCAATGAGCAGTTCTTC. The encoded protein is CASSLPGWGNEQFF.